Listed below are T cell receptor beta chains from one sample, sequenced in a study of technical replicates of blood from several donors. Clones were sequenced by immunoSEQ multiplex PCR, and TCRdb holds only the in-frame ones, with some missing. The top ten clones hold around 3.6% of a sample with tens of thousands of clones, around nine tenths of them seen once. Source material: PBMCs. The receptors derive from a human donor in good health. Some clones in this sample may be carry-over from other donors' samples. Both conserved end residues are part of each CDR3. D genes are given only for firm matches. The size entry is marked missing in some rows and otherwise reads once, few, many or a size class.

V gene	D gene	J gene	clone size	CDR3 DNA	CDR3 protein
TRBV6-5	.	TRBJ2-3	.	TGTGCCAGCAGTTACGGAGAGGCGCGGTATTTT	CASSYGEARYF
TRBV4-3	TRBD2	TRBJ2-7	.	TGCGCCAGCAGCCAAGATCTAGCGGGGGGCGGACTGTCCTACGAGCAGTACTTC	CASSQDLAGGGLSYEQYF
TRBV7-9	.	TRBJ1-2	few	TGTGCCAGCAGTTTTGATGGGGGCCACTATGGCTACACCTTC	CASSFDGGHYGYTF
TRBV6-4	TRBD2	TRBJ2-3	.	TGTGCCAGCAGTGCTAGCGGGGCGACAGATACGCAGTATTTT	CASSASGATDTQYF
TRBV6-1	.	TRBJ2-2	.	TGTGCCAGCAGTGTCGCGGGGTACACCGGGGAGCTGTTTTTT	CASSVAGYTGELFF
TRBV6-5	.	TRBJ2-7	.	TGTGCCAGCAGTACTCTAGGCTCGCTCAACGAGCAGTACTTC	CASSTLGSLNEQYF
TRBV7-8	.	TRBJ1-6	once	TGTGCCAGCAGCCCCCCCCCGAGGTTTTCACCCCTCCACTTT	CASSPPPRFSPLHF
TRBV7-3	.	TRBJ1-2	once	TGTGCCAGCAGCTTAAAAGCAGGCTCTGGCTACACCTTC	CASSLKAGSGYTF
TRBV5-4	TRBD1	TRBJ2-3	.	TGTGCCAGCAGGGATACAGGGGGCACAGATACGCAGTATTTT	CASRDTGGTDTQYF
TRBV14	TRBD1	TRBJ1-6	.	TGTGCCAGCAGCCAAGGGACCCGGGACAGGTATAATTCACCCCTCCACTTT	CASSQGTRDRYNSPLHF
TRBV29-1	.	TRBJ2-5	.	TGCAGCCATGAGGGGGGGGCAGAGACCCAGTACTTC	CSHEGGAETQYF
TRBV7-9	.	TRBJ1-4	.	TGTGCCAGCAGCTCCTCGGGATCGGCGGATGAAAAACTGTTTTTT	CASSSSGSADEKLFF
TRBV10-3	.	TRBJ2-7	.	TGTGCCACCGATGACCCCGGAGCCCGGCAGGGCGGTTACGAGCAGTACTTC	CATDDPGARQGGYEQYF
TRBV6-1	TRBD1	TRBJ2-5	once	TGTGCCAGCAGTGATATAGGGGGCGGGACCCAGTACTTC	CASSDIGGGTQYF
TRBV18	TRBD2	TRBJ2-7	.	TGTGCCAGCTCACCCCCAGAAGGACTAGTAGGGGAGCAGTACTTC	CASSPPEGLVGEQYF
TRBV4-3	TRBD2	TRBJ2-1	.	TGCGCCAGCAGCCAAGAAGTTAGACTAGCCACCTACAATGAGCAGTTCTTC	CASSQEVRLATYNEQFF
TRBV5-1	.	TRBJ1-3	.	TGCGCCAGCAGCTTGAACCCGGTGGGGAGCTCTGGAAACACCATATATTTT	CASSLNPVGSSGNTIYF
TRBV4-2	.	TRBJ2-3	.	TGTGCCAGCAGCCAAGAGACGGGAGATACGCAGTATTTT	CASSQETGDTQYF
TRBV4-2	TRBD1	TRBJ1-2	.	TGTGCCAGCAGCCATGTCCGGGACAGCAACTATGGCTACACCTTC	CASSHVRDSNYGYTF
TRBV6-1	.	TRBJ1-3	.	TGTGCCAGCAGTGAGAGGACTGCGACAAACACCATATATTTT	CASSERTATNTIYF
TRBV15	.	TRBJ1-5	.	TGTGCCACCAGCAGAGCCCTGAATCAGCCCCAGCATTTT	CATSRALNQPQHF
TRBV9	.	TRBJ1-1	.	TGTGCCAGCAGCCGGGGGTTCGTTGGGAACACTGAAGCTTTCTTT	CASSRGFVGNTEAFF
TRBV19	.	TRBJ1-2	.	TGTGCCAGTAGTATAGATCGGACATCTCGTGGCTACACCTTC	CASSIDRTSRGYTF
TRBV6-6	TRBD1	TRBJ1-2	once	TGTGCCAGCAGTGGGGGACAGGGCCAGGGTGGCTACACCTTC	CASSGGQGQGGYTF
TRBV27	.	TRBJ2-6	.	TGTGCCAGCAGTTCCCTATCTGGGGCCAACGTCCTGACTTTC	CASSSLSGANVLTF
TRBV2	.	TRBJ2-5	.	TGTGCCAGCAGTGAACAGAAAGAGACCCAGTACTTC	CASSEQKETQYF
TRBV5-4	TRBD2	TRBJ2-1	.	TGTGCCAGCAGCCACGGACTAGCGGCATACAATGAGCAGTTCTTC	CASSHGLAAYNEQFF
TRBV11-2	TRBD2	TRBJ2-7	.	TGTGCCAGCAGGACTAGCGGGGGCTACGAGCAGTACTTC	CASRTSGGYEQYF
TRBV27	.	TRBJ2-7	.	TGTGCCAGCAAAATCCGTGGTGGGAGAGTATACGAGCAGTACTTC	CASKIRGGRVYEQYF
TRBV7-8	TRBD1	TRBJ2-2	.	TGTGCCAGCAGCAACCGGGACAGTAACACCGGGGAGCTGTTTTTT	CASSNRDSNTGELFF
TRBV5-6	TRBD1	TRBJ1-2	.	TGTGCCAGCAGACCTGGGACAGGTGCCTATGGCTACACCTTC	CASRPGTGAYGYTF
TRBV11-2	.	TRBJ1-6	.	TGTGCCAGCAGCTCAGGCGGGAGAGGGGCACCCCTCCACTTT	CASSSGGRGAPLHF
TRBV19	.	TRBJ2-5	.	TGTGCCAGTAGTATCGACCCGACAGGGACCCAGTACTTC	CASSIDPTGTQYF
TRBV7-2	TRBD1	TRBJ1-2	.	TGTGCCAGCAGCTTAGGAGGGACAGGAGGCTGCGCCTTC	CASSLGGTGGCAF
TRBV30	TRBD1	TRBJ2-1	.	TGTGCCTGGAGTACCCGTGAGGGGGCCGTATACAATGAGCAGTTCTTC	CAWSTREGAVYNEQFF
TRBV27	.	TRBJ2-1	once	TGTGCCAGCAGTCCGGGTAGTTACAATGAGCAGTTCTTC	CASSPGSYNEQFF
TRBV13	TRBD2	TRBJ2-7	.	TGTGCCAGCAGCGACCCGGGGACTAAGGAGCAGTACTTC	CASSDPGTKEQYF
TRBV7-9	TRBD1	TRBJ1-2	medium-sized	TGTGCCAGCAGCTCAAGGACAGGACTCTTTCACGTTCGGACCTTC	CASSSRTGLFHVRTF
TRBV28	TRBD1	TRBJ1-1	.	TGTGCCAGCAGCCCGGGACAGCCGAACACTGAAGCTTTCTTT	CASSPGQPNTEAFF
TRBV7-8	.	TRBJ2-3	.	TGTGCCAGCAGCGCCGTGTCAAGGGGTACGCAGTATTTT	CASSAVSRGTQYF
TRBV18	TRBD1	TRBJ2-4	.	TGTGCCAGCTCACGGGACAGTGCGCTGCGGCCCGTACTGGGGGCTGGAAACATTCAGTACTTC	CASSRDSALRPVLGAGNIQYF
TRBV4-1	.	TRBJ2-2	.	TGCGCCAGCAGCCCCCGGGATATGGGCGGGGAGCTGTTTTTT	CASSPRDMGGELFF
TRBV6-6	.	TRBJ2-7	.	TGTGCCAGCACCGGCAGGGGCTACGAGCAGTACTTC	CASTGRGYEQYF
TRBV7-9	TRBD1	TRBJ2-7	.	TGTGCCAGCAGCTTAGCATGGGGGACAGATTACGAGCAGTACTTC	CASSLAWGTDYEQYF
TRBV6-6	.	TRBJ1-1	.	TGTGCCAGCAGTTACTCTCCAGGCTTGAACACTGAAGCTTTCTTT	CASSYSPGLNTEAFF
TRBV2	.	TRBJ2-5	.	TGTGCCCTCCAACGGCGGCAGCAAGAGACCCAGTACTTC	CALQRRQQETQYF
TRBV5-3	TRBD1	TRBJ1-5	.	TGTGCCAGAAGCTACATCGACAGGGACAATCAGCCCCAGCATTTT	CARSYIDRDNQPQHF
TRBV5-6	.	TRBJ1-6	once	TGTGCCAGCAGCTGGGGAAGAGGGTTTTCACCCCTCCACTTT	CASSWGRGFSPLHF